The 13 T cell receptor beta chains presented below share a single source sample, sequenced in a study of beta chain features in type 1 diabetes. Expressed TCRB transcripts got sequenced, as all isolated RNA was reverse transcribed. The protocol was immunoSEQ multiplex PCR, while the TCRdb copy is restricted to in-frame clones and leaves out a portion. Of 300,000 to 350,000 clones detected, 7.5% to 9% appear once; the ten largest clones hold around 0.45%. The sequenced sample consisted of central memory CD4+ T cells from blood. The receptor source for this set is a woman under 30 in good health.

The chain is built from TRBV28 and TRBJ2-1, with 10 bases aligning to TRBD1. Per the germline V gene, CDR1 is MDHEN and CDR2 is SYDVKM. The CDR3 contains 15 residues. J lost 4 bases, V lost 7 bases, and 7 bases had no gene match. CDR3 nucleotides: TGTGCCAGCATCCAAGACAGGGGGCCATACAATGAGCAGTTCTTC. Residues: CASIQDRGPYNEQFF.

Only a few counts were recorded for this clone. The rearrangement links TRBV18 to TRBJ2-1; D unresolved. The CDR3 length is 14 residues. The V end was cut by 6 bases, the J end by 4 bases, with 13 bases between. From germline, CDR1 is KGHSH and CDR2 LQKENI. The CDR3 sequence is CASSQATQYNEQFF. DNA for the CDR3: TGTGCCAGCTCCCAGGCCACGCAATACAATGAGCAGTTCTTC.

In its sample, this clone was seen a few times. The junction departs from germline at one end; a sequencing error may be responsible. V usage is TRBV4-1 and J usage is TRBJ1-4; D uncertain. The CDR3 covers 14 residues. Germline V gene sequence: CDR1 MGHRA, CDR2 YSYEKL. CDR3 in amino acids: CASSQAGHNEKLFF. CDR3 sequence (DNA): TGTGCCAGCAGCCAAGCCGGTCATAATGAAAAACTGTTTTTT.

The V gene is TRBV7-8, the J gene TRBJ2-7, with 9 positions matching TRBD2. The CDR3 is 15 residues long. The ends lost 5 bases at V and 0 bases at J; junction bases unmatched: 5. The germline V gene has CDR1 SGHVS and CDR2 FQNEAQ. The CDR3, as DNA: TGTGCCAGCAGCGTTAATAGCGGGAGCTCCTACGAGCAGTACTTC. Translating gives CASSVNSGSSYEQYF.

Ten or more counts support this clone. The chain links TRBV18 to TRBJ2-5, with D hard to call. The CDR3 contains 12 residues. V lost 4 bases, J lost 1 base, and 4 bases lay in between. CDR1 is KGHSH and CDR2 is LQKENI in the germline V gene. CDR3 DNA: TGTGCCAGCTCACAGTTCCAAGAGACCCAGTACTTC. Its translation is CASSQFQETQYF.

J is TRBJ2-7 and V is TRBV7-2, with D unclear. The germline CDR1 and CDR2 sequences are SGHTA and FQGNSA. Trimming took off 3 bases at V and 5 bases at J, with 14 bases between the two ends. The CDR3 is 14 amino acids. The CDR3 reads CASSLLLVSNEQYF. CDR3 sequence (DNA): TGTGCCAGCAGCTTGCTTCTAGTATCGAACGAGCAGTACTTC.

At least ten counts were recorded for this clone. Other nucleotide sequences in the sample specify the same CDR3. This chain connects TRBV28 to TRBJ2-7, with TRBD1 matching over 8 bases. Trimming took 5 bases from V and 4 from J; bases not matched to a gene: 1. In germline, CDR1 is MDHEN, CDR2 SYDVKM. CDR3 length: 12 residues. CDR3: CASSRTGYEQYF. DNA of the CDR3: TGTGCCAGCAGTCGGACAGGGTACGAGCAGTACTTC.

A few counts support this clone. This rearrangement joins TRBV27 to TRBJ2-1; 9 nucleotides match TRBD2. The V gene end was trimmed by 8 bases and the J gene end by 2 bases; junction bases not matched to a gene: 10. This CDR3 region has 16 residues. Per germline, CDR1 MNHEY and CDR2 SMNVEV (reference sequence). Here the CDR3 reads CASGATREGTYNEQFF. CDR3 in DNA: TGTGCCAGCGGAGCTACGCGGGAGGGCACCTACAATGAGCAGTTCTTC.

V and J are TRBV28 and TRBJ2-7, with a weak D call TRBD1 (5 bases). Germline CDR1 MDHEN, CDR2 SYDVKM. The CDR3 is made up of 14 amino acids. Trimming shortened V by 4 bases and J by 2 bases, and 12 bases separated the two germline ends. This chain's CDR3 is CASSSPQAPYEQYF. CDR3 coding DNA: TGTGCCAGCAGTTCCCCACAGGCGCCCTACGAGCAGTACTTC.

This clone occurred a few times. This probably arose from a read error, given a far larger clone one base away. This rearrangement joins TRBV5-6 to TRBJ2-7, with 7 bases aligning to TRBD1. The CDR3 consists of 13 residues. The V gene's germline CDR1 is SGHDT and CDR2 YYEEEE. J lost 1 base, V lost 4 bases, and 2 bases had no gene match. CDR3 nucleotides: TGTGCCAGCAGCGCGGACAGGTCCTACGAGCAGTACTTC. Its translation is CASSADRSYEQYF.

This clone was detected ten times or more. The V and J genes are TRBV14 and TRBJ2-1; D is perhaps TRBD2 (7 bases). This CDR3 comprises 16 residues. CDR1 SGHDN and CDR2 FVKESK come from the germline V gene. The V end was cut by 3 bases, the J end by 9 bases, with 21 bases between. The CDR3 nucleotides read TGTGCCAGCAGCCAGGGGAGGGGGATTCAAGTTCGTGAGCAGTTCTTC. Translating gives CASSQGRGIQVREQFF.

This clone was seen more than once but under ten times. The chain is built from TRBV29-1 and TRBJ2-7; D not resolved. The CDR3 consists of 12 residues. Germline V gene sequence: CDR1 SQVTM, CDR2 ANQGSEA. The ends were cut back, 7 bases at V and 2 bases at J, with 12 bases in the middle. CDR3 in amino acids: CSALSSPYEQYF. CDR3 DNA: TGCAGCGCCCTAAGCTCTCCCTACGAGCAGTACTTC.

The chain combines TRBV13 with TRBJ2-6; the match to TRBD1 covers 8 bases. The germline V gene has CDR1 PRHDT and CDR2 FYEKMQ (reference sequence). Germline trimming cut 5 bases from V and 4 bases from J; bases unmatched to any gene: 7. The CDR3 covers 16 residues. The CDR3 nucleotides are TGTGCCAGCAGCCCGCGGACAGGGTACGGGGCCAACGTCCTGACTTTC. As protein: CASSPRTGYGANVLTF.